This T cell receptor beta chain was recovered during a study of CXCR3-negative and CXCR3-positive naive CD8 T cells. Notes on the study in general: Whereas memory cells differed, naive CXCR3-negative and CXCR3-positive cells shared similar TRBV-TRBJ usage. More hydrophobic TRB CDR3s occurred in CXCR3-positive than in CXCR3-negative naive cells.

The libraries of TRB cDNA were prepared using 5' RACE with UMI labels. TCRdb re-called the 5' RACE reads and shows each CDR3 protein once, DNA omitted. The table for this sample gives about 50,000 distinct CDR3 sequences. Germline V gene lookup returns CDR1 MNHEY and CDR2 SVGEGT. The CDR3 is 16 residues long. A remark on this clonotype: Its antigen remains unidentified.

The gene calls are TRBV6-2 or TRBV6-3 and TRBJ1-5; TCRdb reports TRBD1, a call that lacks DNA to check it against. Source material: naive CXCR3+ CD8+ T cells from blood. This sample's subset: CD45RO-CCR7+CD27+CD95- naive CD8+ T cells expressing CXCR3 (TNR3+). The TCR sequence derives from a human donor in good health. Some clones in this sample may be carry-over from other donors' samples. Here the CDR3 reads CASRGTQGSGNQPQHF.